The sequence of this T cell receptor (beta chain) was determined in a study of cytomegalovirus exposure and HLA in healthy donors. The study, taken as a whole, reports: Because they were indistinguishable, some V segments, including TRBV6-2 and TRBV6-3, were excluded.

When sampled, the donors appeared nominally healthy, though they likely had unrecorded immune exposures. The PCR had 60 Vbeta and 13 Jbeta primers. TCRdb's table, derived via immunoSEQ multiplex PCR, lists solely in-frame clones and lacks some. Of about 130,000 clones listed, 80% were seen once; the top ten hold 1.2%. Comments on this clone: The antigen is unknown.

V dropped 2 bases and J dropped 1 base, with 11 bases sitting between them. This CDR3 is 15 amino acids long. Germline V gene sequence: CDR1 MNHEY, CDR2 SVGAGI. This clonotype was obtained from a female donor in good health and CMV-seronegative. Input material: PBMCs. The chain is built from TRBV6-5 and TRBJ1-1; D is unresolved. The CDR3 loop is CASSYMVRGNTEAFF. The CDR3 DNA is TGTGCCAGCAGTTACATGGTGCGCGGGAACACTGAAGCTTTCTTT.